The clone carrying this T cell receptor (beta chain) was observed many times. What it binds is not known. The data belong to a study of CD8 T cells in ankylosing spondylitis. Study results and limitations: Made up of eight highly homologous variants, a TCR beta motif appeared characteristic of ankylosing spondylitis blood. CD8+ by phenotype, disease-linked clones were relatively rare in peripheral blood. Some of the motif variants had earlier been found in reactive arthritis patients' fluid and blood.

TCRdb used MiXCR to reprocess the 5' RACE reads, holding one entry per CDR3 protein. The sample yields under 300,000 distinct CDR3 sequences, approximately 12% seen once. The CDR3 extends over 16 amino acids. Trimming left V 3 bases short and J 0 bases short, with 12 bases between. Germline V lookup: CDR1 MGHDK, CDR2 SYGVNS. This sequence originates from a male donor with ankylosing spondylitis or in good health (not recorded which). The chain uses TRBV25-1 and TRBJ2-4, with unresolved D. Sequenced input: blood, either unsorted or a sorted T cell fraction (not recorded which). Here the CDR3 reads CASSDATDLAKNIQYF. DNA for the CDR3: TGTGCCAGCAGTGACGCGACGGACCTAGCCAAAAACATTCAGTACTTC.